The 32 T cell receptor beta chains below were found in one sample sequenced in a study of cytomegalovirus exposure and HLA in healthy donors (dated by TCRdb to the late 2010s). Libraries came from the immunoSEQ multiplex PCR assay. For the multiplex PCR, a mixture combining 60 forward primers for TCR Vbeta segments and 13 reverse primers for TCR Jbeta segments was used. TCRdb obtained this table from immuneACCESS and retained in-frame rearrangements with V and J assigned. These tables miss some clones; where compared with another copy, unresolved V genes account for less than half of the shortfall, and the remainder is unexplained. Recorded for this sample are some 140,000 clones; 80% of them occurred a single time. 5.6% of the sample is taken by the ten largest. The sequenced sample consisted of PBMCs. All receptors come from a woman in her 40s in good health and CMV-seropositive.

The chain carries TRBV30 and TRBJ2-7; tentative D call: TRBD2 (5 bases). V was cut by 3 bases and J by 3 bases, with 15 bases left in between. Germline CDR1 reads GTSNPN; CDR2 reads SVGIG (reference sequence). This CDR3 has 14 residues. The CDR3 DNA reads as TGTGCCTGGAGGTTAGGACTCAACGTCTACGAGCAGTACTTC. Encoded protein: CAWRLGLNVYEQYF.

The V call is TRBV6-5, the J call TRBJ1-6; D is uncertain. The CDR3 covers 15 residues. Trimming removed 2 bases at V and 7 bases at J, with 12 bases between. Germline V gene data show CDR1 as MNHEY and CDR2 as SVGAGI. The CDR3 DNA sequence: TGTGCCAGCAGTTACGATCGGCGGATCAATTCACCCCTCCACTTT. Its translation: CASSYDRRINSPLHF.

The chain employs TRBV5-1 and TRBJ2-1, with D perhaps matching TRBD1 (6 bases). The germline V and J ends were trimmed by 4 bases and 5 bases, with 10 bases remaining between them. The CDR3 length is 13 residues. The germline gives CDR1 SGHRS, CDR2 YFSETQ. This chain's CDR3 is CASSQDSHNEQFF. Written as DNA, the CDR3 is TGCGCCAGCAGCCAGGACAGCCACAATGAGCAGTTCTTC.

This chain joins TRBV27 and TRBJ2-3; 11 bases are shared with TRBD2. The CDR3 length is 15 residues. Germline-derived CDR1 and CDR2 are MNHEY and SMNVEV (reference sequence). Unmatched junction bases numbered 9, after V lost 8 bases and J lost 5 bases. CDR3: CASQTGTSGRDTQYF. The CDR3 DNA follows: TGTGCCAGCCAAACCGGGACTAGCGGTCGAGATACGCAGTATTTT.

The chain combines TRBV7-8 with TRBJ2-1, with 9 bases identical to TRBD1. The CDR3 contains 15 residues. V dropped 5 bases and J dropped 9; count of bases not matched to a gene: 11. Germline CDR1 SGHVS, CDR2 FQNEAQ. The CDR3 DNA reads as TGTGCCAGCAGCCCGGGACAGGGTCCACAGGGTGAGCAGTTCTTC. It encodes CASSPGQGPQGEQFF. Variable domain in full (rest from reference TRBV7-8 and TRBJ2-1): GAGVSQSPRYKVAKRGQDVALRCDPISGHVSLFWYQQALGQGPEFLTYFQNEAQLDKSGLPSDRFFAERPEGSVSTLKIQRTQQEDSAVYLCASSPGQGPQGEQFFGPGTRLTVL.

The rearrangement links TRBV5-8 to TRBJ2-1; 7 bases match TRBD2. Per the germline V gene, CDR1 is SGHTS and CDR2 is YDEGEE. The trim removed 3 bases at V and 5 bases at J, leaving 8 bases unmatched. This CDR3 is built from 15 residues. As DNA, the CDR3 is TGTGCCAGCAGCTGGGACTACTTGTCTAACAATGAGCAGTTCTTC. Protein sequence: CASSWDYLSNNEQFF.

CDR3 region: CAWSGDPNEKLFF. The CDR3, as DNA: TGTGCCTGGAGCGGGGATCCTAATGAAAAACTGTTTTTT. V gene TRBV30 combines with J gene TRBJ1-4; D is unresolved. CDR1 and CDR2 (germline): GTSNPN, SVGIG (reference sequence). With 3 bases removed from V and 3 bases from J, the gap between germline ends came to 8 bases. This CDR3 contains 13 residues. The full variable domain, completed using reference TRBV30 and TRBJ1-4, is SQTIHQWPATLVQPVGSPLSLECTVEGTSNPNLYWYRQAAGRGLQLLFYSVGIGQISSEVPQNLSASRPQDRQFILSSKKLLLSDSGFYLCAWSGDPNEKLFFGSGTQLSVL.

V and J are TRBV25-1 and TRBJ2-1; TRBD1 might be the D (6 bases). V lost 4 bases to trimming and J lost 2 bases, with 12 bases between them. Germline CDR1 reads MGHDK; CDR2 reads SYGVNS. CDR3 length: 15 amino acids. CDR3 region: CASSGTGSPYNEQFF. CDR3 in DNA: TGTGCCAGCAGTGGTACAGGGTCACCCTACAATGAGCAGTTCTTC.

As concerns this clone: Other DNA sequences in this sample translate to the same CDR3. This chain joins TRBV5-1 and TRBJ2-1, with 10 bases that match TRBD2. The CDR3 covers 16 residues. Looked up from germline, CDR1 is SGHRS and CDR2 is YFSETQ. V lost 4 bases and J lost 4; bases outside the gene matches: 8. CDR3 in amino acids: CASSLLAGALYNEQFF. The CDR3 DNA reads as TGCGCCAGCAGCCTCCTAGCGGGAGCCCTTTACAATGAGCAGTTCTTC.

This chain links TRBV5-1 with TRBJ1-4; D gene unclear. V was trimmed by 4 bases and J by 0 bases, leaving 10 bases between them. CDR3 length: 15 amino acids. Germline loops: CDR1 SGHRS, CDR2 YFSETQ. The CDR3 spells CASSPAQATNEKLFF. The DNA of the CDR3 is TGCGCCAGCAGCCCGGCTCAGGCAACTAATGAAAAACTGTTTTTT. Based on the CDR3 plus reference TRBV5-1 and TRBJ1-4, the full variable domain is KAGVTQTPRYLIKTRGQQVTLSCSPISGHRSVSWYQQTPGQGLQFLFEYFSETQRNKGNFPGRFSGRQFSNSRSEMNVSTLELGDSALYLCASSPAQATNEKLFFGSGTQLSVL.

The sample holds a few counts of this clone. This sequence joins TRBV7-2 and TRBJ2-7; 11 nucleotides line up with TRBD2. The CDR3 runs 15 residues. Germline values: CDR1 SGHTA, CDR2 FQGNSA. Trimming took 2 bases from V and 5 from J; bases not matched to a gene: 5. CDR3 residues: CASSLPSGRNHEQYF. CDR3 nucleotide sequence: TGTGCCAGCAGCTTACCTAGCGGGAGGAATCACGAGCAGTACTTC.

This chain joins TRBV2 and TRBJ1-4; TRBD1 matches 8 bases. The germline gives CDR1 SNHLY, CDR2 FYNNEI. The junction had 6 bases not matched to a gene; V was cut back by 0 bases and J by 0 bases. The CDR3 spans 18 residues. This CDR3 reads CASSEAGDRNPTNEKLFF. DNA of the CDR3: TGTGCCAGCAGTGAAGCAGGGGACAGGAACCCAACTAATGAAAAACTGTTTTTT.

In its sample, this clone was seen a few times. CDR3 nucleotides: TGTGCCAGCAGCCCTCTAGGGGGAGAGGGGGAGAACACTGAAGCTTTCTTT. It translates to CASSPLGGEGENTEAFF. This sequence joins TRBV7-6 and TRBJ1-1, with D perhaps matching TRBD1 (6 bases). Per the germline V gene, CDR1 is SGHVS and CDR2 is FNYEAQ. V dropped 5 bases and J dropped 1 base, with 20 bases sitting between them. The CDR3 has 17 amino acids.

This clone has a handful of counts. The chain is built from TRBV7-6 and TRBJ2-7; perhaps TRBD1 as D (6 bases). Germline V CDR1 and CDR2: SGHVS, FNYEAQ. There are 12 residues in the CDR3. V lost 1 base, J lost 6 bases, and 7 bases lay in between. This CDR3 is CASSLEGGEQYF. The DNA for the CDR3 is TGTGCCAGCAGCTTAGAAGGGGGCGAGCAGTACTTC.

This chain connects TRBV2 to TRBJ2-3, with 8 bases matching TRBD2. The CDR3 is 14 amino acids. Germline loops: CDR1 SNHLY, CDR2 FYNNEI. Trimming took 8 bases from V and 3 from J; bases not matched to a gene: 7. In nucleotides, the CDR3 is TGTGCCAGCGCGGGACTAGTGACGACAGATACGCAGTATTTT. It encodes CASAGLVTTDTQYF.

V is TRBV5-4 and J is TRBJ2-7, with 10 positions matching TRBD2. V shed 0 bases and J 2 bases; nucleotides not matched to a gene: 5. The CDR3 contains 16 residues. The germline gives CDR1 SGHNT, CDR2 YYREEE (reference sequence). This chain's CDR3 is CASSLGAGGNPYEQYF. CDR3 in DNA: TGTGCCAGCAGCTTGGGAGCGGGGGGGAATCCCTACGAGCAGTACTTC.

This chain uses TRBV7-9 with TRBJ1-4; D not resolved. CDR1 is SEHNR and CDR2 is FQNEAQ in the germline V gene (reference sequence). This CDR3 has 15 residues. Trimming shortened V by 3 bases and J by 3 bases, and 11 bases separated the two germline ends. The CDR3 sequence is CASSFNSKANEKLFF. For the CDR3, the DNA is TGTGCCAGCAGCTTTAACAGCAAGGCTAATGAAAAACTGTTTTTT.

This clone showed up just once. The CDR3 spells CASTPRGASTDTQYF. CDR3 bases: TGTGCCAGCACCCCACGGGGGGCTAGCACAGATACGCAGTATTTT. The rearrangement joins TRBV28 to TRBJ2-3; TRBD2 is a possible D gene (7 bases). CDR1 is MDHEN and CDR2 is SYDVKM in the germline V gene. The CDR3 sequence is 15 residues long. V was clipped by 7 bases and J by 0 bases, with 14 bases between them. Together with reference TRBV28 and TRBJ2-3, the CDR3 gives the full variable domain: DVKVTQSSRYLVKRTGEKVFLECVQDMDHENMFWYRQDPGLGLRLIYFSYDVKMKEKGDIPEGYSVSREKKERFSLILESASTNQTSMYLCASTPRGASTDTQYFGPGTRLTVL.

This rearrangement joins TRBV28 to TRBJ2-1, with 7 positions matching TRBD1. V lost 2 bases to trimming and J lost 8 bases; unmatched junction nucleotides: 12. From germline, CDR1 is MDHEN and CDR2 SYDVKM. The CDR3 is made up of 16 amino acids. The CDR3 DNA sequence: TGTGCCAGCAGTTTACCGGGACAGATTGTGCGGGATGAGCAGTTCTTC. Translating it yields CASSLPGQIVRDEQFF.

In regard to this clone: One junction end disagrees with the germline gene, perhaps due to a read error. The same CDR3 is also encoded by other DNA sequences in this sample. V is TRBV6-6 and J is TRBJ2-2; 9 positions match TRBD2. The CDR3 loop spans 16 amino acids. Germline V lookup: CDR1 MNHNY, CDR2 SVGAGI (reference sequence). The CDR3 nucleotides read TGTGCCAGCAGTCTATCTAGCGGGACGAACACCGGGGAGTTGTTTTTT. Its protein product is CASSLSSGTNTGELFF.

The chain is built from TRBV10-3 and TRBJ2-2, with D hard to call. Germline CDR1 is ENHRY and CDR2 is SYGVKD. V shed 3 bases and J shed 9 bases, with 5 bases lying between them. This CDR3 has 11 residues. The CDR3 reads CAISEARELFF. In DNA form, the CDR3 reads TGTGCCATCAGTGAAGCGCGGGAGCTGTTTTTT.

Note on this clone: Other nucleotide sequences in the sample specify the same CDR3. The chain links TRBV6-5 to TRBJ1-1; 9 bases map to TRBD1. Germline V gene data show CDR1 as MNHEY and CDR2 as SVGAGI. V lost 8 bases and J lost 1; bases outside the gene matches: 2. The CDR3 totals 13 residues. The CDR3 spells CASGQGQNTEAFF. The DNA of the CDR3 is TGTGCCAGCGGACAGGGGCAGAACACTGAAGCTTTCTTT.

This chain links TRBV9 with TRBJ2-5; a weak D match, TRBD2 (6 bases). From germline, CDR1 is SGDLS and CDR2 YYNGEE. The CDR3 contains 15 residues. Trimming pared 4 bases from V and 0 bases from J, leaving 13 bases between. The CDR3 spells CASSLSGGDQETQYF. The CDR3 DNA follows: TGTGCCAGCAGCCTATCCGGAGGGGACCAAGAGACCCAGTACTTC.

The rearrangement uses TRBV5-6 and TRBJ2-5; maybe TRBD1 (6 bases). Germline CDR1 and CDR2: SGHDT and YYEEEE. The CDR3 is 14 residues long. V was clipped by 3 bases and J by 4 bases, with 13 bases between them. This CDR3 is CASSSRTVIETQYF. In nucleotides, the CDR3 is TGTGCCAGCAGCTCCCGGACAGTCATAGAGACCCAGTACTTC.

CDR3 in DNA: TGTGCCAGCAGCCTCGTAATAGCGGGTGTAGAGACCCAGTACTTC. This sequence encodes CASSLVIAGVETQYF. The chain employs TRBV11-3 and TRBJ2-5, with 7 bases fitting TRBD2. The germline V gene has CDR1 SGHNT and CDR2 YENEEA. CDR3 length: 15 residues. The J segment lost 4 bases and the V segment lost 5 bases, leaving 10 bases of the junction unmatched. The full variable domain, its missing parts supplied by reference TRBV11-3 and TRBJ2-5, is EAGVVQSPRYKIIEKKQPVAFWCNPISGHNTLYWYLQNLGQGPELLIRYENEEAVDDSQLPKDRFSAERLKGVDSTLKIQPAELGDSAVYLCASSLVIAGVETQYFGPGTRLLVL.

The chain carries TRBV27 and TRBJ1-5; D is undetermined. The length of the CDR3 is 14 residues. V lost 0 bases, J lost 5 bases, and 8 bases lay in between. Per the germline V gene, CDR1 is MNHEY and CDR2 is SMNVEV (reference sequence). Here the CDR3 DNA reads TGTGCCAGCAGTTTATCGTACGGGGATCAGCCCCAGCATTTT. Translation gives CASSLSYGDQPQHF.

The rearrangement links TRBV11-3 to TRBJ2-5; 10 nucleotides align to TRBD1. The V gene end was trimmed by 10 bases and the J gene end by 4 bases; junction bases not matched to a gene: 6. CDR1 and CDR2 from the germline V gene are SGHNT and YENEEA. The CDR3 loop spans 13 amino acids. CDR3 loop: CATRQGARETQYF. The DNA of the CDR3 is TGTGCCACGCGACAGGGGGCGCGAGAGACCCAGTACTTC.

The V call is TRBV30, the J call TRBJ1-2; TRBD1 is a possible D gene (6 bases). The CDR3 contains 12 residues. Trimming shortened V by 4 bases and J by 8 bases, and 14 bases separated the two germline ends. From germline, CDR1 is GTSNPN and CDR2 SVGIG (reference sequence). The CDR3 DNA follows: TGTGCCTGGACACAGGGAAGAGGAGGCTACACCTTC. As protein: CAWTQGRGGYTF. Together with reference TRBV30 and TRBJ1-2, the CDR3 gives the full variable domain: SQTIHQWPATLVQPVGSPLSLECTVEGTSNPNLYWYRQAAGRGLQLLFYSVGIGQISSEVPQNLSASRPQDRQFILSSKKLLLSDSGFYLCAWTQGRGGYTFGSGTRLTVV.

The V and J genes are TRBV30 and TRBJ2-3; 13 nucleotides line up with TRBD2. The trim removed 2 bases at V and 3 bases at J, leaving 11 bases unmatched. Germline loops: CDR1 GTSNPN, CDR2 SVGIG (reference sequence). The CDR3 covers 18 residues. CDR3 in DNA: TGTGCCTGGAGTACAGGACTAGCGGGAGTGAGATGGACAGATACGCAGTATTTT. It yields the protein CAWSTGLAGVRWTDTQYF.

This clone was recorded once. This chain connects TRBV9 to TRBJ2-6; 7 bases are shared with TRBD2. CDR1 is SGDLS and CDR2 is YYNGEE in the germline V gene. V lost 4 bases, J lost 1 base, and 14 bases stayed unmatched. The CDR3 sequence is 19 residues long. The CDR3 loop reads CASSPQVGGKNSGANVLTF. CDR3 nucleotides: TGTGCCAGCAGCCCCCAAGTCGGGGGGAAAAATTCTGGGGCCAACGTCCTGACTTTC.

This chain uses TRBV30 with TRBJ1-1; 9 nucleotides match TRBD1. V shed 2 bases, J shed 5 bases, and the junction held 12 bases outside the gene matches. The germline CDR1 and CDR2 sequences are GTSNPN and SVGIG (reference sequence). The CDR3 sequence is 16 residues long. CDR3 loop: CAWSRVTGGRRTEAFF. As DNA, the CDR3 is TGTGCCTGGAGTCGGGTTACAGGGGGCCGTAGAACTGAAGCTTTCTTT.

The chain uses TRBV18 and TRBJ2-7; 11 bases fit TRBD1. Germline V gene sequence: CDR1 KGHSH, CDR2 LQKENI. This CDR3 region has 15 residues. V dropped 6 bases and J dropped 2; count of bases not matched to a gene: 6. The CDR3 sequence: CASSEDRGHTYEQYF. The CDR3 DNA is TGTGCCAGCTCCGAGGACAGGGGGCATACCTACGAGCAGTACTTC.